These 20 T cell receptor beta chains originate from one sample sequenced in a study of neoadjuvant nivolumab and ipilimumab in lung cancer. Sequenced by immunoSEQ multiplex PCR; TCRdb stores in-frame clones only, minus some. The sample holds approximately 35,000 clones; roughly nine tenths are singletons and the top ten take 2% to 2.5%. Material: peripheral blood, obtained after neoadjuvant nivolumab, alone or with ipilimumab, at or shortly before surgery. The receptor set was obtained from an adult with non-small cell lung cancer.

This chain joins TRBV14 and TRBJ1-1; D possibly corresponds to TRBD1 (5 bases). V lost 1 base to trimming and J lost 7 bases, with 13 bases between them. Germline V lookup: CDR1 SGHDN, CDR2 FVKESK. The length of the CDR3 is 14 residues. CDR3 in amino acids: CASSQGGRVFEAFF. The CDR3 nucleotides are TGTGCCAGCAGCCAAGGGGGCAGGGTATTTGAAGCTTTCTTT.

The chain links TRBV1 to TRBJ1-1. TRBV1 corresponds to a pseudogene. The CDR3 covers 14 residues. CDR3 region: CTSPSCSKNTEAFF. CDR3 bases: TGCACCAGCCCCTCTTGCAGCAAGAACACTGAAGCTTTCTTT.

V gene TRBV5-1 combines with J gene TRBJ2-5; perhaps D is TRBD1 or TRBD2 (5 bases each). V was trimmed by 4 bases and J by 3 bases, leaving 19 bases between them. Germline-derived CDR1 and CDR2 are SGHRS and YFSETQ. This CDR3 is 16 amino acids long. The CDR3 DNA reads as TGCGCCAGCAGCCTGGAGCGAGGGGCTGTCAAAGAGACCCAGTACTTC. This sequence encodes CASSLERGAVKETQYF.

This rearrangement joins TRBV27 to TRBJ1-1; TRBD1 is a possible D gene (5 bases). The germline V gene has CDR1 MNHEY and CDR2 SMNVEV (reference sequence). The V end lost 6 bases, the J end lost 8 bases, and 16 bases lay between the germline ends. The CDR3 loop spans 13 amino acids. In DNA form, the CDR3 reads TGTGCCAGCAGCATCGACCGCAGGGAAGAAGCTTTCTTT. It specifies CASSIDRREEAFF.

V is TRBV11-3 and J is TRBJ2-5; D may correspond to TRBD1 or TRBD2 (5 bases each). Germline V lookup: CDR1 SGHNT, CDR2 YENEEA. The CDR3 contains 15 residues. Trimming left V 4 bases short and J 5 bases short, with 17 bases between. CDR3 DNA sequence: TGTGCCAGCAGCTCCGGGACCAGCAAGAGCGAGACCCAGTACTTC. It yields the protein CASSSGTSKSETQYF.

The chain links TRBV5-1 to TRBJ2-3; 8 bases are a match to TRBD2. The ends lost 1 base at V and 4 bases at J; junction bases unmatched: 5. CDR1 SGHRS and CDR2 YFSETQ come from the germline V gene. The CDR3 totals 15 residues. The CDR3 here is CASSLSGSAADTQYF. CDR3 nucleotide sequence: TGCGCCAGCAGCTTGAGCGGGAGCGCGGCAGATACGCAGTATTTT.

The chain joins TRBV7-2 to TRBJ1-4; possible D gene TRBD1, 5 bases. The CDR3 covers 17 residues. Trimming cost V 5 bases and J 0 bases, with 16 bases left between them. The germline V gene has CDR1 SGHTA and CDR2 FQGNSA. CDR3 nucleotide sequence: TGTGCCAGCAGCCCTCGGGACGGCTGGGCAACTAATGAAAAACTGTTTTTT. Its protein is CASSPRDGWATNEKLFF. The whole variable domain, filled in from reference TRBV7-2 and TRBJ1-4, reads GAGVSQSPSNKVTEKGKDVELRCDPISGHTALYWYRQSLGQGLEFLIYFQGNSAPDKSGLPSDRFSAERTGGSVSTLTIQRTQQEDSAVYLCASSPRDGWATNEKLFFGSGTQLSVL.

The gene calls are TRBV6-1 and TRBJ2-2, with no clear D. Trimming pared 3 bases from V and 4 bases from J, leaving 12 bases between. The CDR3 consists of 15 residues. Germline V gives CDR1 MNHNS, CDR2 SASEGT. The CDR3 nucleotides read TGTGCCAGCAGTGACGCGCACAGAGTCACCGGGGAGCTGTTTTTT. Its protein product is CASSDAHRVTGELFF.

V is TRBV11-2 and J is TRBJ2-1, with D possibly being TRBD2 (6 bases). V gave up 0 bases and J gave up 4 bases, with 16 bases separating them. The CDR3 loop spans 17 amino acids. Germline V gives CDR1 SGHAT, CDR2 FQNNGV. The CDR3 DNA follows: TGTGCCAGCAGCTTAGAATGGGGAGGACTACCTTACAATGAGCAGTTCTTC. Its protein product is CASSLEWGGLPYNEQFF.

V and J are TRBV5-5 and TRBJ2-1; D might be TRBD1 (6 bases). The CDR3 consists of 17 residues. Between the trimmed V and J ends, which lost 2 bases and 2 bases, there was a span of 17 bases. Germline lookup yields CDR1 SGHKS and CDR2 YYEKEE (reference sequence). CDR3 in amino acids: CASSLRLTGTPYNEQFF. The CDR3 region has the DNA TGTGCCAGCAGCTTACGGTTGACAGGAACTCCCTACAATGAGCAGTTCTTC. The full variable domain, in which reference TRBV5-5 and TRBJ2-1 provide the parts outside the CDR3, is DAGVTQSPTHLIKTRGQQVTLRCSPISGHKSVSWYQQVLGQGPQFIFQYYEKEERGRGNFPDRFSARQFPNYSSELNVNALLLGDSALYLCASSLRLTGTPYNEQFFGPGTRLTVL.

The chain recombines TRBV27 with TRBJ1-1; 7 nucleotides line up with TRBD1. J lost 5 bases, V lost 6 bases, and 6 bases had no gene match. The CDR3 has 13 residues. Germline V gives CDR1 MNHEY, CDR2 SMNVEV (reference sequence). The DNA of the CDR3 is TGTGCCAGCAGCCCAGGGGGACGGACTGAAGCTTTCTTT. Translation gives CASSPGGRTEAFF.

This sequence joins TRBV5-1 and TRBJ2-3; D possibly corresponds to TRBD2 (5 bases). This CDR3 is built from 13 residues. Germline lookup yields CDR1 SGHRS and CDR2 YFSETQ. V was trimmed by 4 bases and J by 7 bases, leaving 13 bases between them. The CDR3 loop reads CASSGEIGNTQYF. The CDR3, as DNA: TGCGCCAGCAGCGGGGAGATAGGGAATACGCAGTATTTT. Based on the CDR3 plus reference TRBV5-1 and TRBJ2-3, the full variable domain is KAGVTQTPRYLIKTRGQQVTLSCSPISGHRSVSWYQQTPGQGLQFLFEYFSETQRNKGNFPGRFSGRQFSNSRSEMNVSTLELGDSALYLCASSGEIGNTQYFGPGTRLTVL.

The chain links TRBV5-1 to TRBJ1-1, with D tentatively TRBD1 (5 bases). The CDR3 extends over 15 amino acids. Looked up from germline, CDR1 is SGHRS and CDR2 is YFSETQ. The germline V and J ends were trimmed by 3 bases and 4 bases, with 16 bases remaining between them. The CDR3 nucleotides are TGCGCCAGCAGCTCCGCGCAGGGCTGGAGCACTGAAGCTTTCTTT. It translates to CASSSAQGWSTEAFF.

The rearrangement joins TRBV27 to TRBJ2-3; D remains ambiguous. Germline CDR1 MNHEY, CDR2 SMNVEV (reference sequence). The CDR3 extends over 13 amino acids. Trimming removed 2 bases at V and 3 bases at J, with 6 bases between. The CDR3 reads CASSLQRTDTQYF. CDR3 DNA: TGTGCCAGCAGTTTACAGAGGACAGATACGCAGTATTTT.

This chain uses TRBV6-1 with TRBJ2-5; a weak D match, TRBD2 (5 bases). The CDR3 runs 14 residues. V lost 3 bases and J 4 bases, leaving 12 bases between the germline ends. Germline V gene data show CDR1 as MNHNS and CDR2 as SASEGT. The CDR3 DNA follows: TGTGCCAGCAGTGAGCCAGGCCGGGGAGAGACCCAGTACTTC. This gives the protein CASSEPGRGETQYF.

The CDR3 DNA reads as TGTGCCAGCAGCTTGGACGGGACAGGGGTCTACGAGCAGTACTTC. Translated, it gives CASSLDGTGVYEQYF. V is TRBV5-4 and J is TRBJ2-7, with 10 positions matching TRBD1. V gave up 0 bases and J gave up 3 bases; unmatched junction bases: 3. Germline V gene data show CDR1 as SGHNT and CDR2 as YYREEE (reference sequence). The CDR3 spans 15 residues.

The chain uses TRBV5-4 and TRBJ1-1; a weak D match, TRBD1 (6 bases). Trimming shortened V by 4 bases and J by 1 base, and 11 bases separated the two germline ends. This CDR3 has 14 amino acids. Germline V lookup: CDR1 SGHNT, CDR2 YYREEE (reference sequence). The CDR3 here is CASSRDRRNTEAFF. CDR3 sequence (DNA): TGTGCCAGCAGCCGTGACAGGAGGAACACTGAAGCTTTCTTT.

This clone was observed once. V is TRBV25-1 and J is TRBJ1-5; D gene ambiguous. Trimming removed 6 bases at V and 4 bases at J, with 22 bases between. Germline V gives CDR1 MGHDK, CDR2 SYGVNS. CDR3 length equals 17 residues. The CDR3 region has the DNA TGTGCCAGCAGCCCTGCTTGGGAAGACGGGGTAAATCAGCCCCAGCATTTT. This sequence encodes CASSPAWEDGVNQPQHF.

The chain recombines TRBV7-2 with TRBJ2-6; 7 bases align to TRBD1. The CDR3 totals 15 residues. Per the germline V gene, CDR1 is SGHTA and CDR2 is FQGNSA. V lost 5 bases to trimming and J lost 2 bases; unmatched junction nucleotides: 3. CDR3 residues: CASSMTGPGANVLTF. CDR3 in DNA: TGTGCCAGCAGCATGACAGGGCCTGGGGCCAACGTCCTGACTTTC. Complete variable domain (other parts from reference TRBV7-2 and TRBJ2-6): GAGVSQSPSNKVTEKGKDVELRCDPISGHTALYWYRQSLGQGLEFLIYFQGNSAPDKSGLPSDRFSAERTGGSVSTLTIQRTQQEDSAVYLCASSMTGPGANVLTFGAGSRLTVL.

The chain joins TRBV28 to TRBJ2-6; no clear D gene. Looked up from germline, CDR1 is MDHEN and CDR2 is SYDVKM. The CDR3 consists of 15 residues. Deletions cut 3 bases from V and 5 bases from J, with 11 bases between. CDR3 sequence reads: CASSLKGLRANVLTF. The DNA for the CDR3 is TGTGCCAGCAGTTTGAAGGGCCTTCGGGCCAACGTCCTGACTTTC.